The 13 T cell receptor beta chains below all came from one sample that was sequenced in a study of blood T cell repertoires in COVID-19. Profiled with immunoSEQ multiplex PCR; TCRdb holds only in-frame clones, not every one. The sample consists of roughly 70,000 clones, nearly 90% of them appearing once. The sequencing input was peripheral blood. Receptor source: a woman in her forties or fifties with active COVID-19.

This clone was seen only a few times. The genes are TRBV9 and TRBJ2-1; perhaps TRBD1 as D (5 bases). The CDR3 is 14 amino acids. V lost 3 bases, J lost 3 bases, and 10 bases lay in between. Germline V lookup: CDR1 SGDLS, CDR2 YYNGEE. The CDR3 DNA reads as TGTGCCAGCAGCGGCCAGGGTGGCTACAATGAGCAGTTCTTC. Its translation: CASSGQGGYNEQFF.

The chain recombines TRBV11-2 with TRBJ2-3; 7 bases align to TRBD1. Germline V lookup: CDR1 SGHAT, CDR2 FQNNGV. After removal of 1 base from V and 4 bases from J, the junction contained 8 bases not matched to a gene. The CDR3 consists of 16 residues. Here the CDR3 reads CASSLVKAGGADTQYF. For the CDR3, the DNA is TGTGCCAGCAGCTTAGTCAAGGCAGGGGGAGCAGATACGCAGTATTTT.

The rearrangement joins TRBV5-6 to TRBJ2-1; D is possibly TRBD2 (5 bases). V dropped 0 bases and J dropped 6 bases, with 13 bases sitting between them. Germline CDR1 and CDR2: SGHDT and YYEEEE. The CDR3 consists of 15 residues. CDR3 bases: TGTGCCAGCAGCTTGGTGAGCGGCCTTCCCAATGAGCAGTTCTTC. This encodes CASSLVSGLPNEQFF. Supplemented by reference TRBV5-6 and TRBJ2-1, the full variable domain reads DAGVTQSPTHLIKTRGQQVTLRCSPKSGHDTVSWYQQALGQGPQFIFQYYEEEERQRGNFPDRFSGHQFPNYSSELNVNALLLGDSALYLCASSLVSGLPNEQFFGPGTRLTVL.

This clone was observed a few times. The V gene is TRBV28, the J gene TRBJ1-5; 10 bases line up with TRBD1. The ends lost 6 bases at V and 4 bases at J; junction bases unmatched: 3. This CDR3 is 14 amino acids long. Germline lookup yields CDR1 MDHEN and CDR2 SYDVKM. CDR3 DNA sequence: TGTGCCAGCAGACCGGGACAGGGGAATCAGCCCCAGCATTTT. This translates into CASRPGQGNQPQHF.

In its sample, this clone was seen a few times. This rearrangement joins TRBV5-4 to TRBJ1-3; 7 positions agree with TRBD1. Trimming cost V 0 bases and J 3 bases; bases outside gene matches: 0. The CDR3 length is 14 residues. Germline CDR1 reads SGHNT; CDR2 reads YYREEE (reference sequence). The CDR3 DNA reads as TGTGCCAGCAGCTTGGACAGGGGTGGAAACACCATATATTTT. This codes for CASSLDRGGNTIYF.

The chain recombines TRBV29-1 with TRBJ2-1, with TRBD2 identical over 9 bases. J gave up 8 bases and V 6 bases, and 14 bases lay outside the gene matches. Per germline, CDR1 SQVTM and CDR2 ANQGSEA. This CDR3 comprises 15 residues. CDR3 protein: CSVAGDSSGTDEQFF. For the CDR3, the DNA is TGCAGCGTCGCGGGGGATTCTAGCGGGACTGATGAGCAGTTCTTC.

The chain uses TRBV4-1 and TRBJ1-2; 12 nucleotides match TRBD1. With 3 bases clipped from V and 2 bases from J, the junction kept 10 bases outside the gene matches. Germline assignment: CDR1 MGHRA and CDR2 YSYEKL. There are 18 residues in the CDR3. The CDR3, as DNA: TGCGCCAGCAGCCACGGAACCGGGACAGGGGGCGTCAACTATGGCTACACCTTC. This encodes CASSHGTGTGGVNYGYTF.

The V call is TRBV12-3 or TRBV12-4, the J call TRBJ1-1; unclear D gene. V lost 1 base, J lost 1 base, and 4 bases lay in between. The CDR3 loop spans 13 amino acids. The CDR3, as DNA: TGTGCCAGCAGTTTAGGTAAGAACACTGAAGCTTTCTTT. Translation gives CASSLGKNTEAFF.

V gene TRBV18 combines with J gene TRBJ2-3; the D gene is possibly TRBD1 (5 bases). This CDR3 comprises 15 residues. Trimming left V 4 bases short and J 2 bases short, with 13 bases between. Germline V CDR1 and CDR2: KGHSH, LQKENI. DNA of the CDR3: TGTGCCAGCTCACTTGACAGCCCATACACAGATACGCAGTATTTT. Amino acids: CASSLDSPYTDTQYF.

The chain combines TRBV30 with TRBJ2-2, with 9 bases matching TRBD2. CDR1 is GTSNPN and CDR2 is SVGIG in the germline V gene (reference sequence). This CDR3 has 17 amino acids. V shed 4 bases, J shed 2 bases, and the junction held 11 bases outside the gene matches. In DNA, the CDR3 is TGTGCCTGGACTTATGGGACTAGCCTATTTAACACCGGGGAGCTGTTTTTT. This sequence encodes CAWTYGTSLFNTGELFF.

The V gene is TRBV14, the J gene TRBJ2-1, with 7 bases aligning to TRBD2. The CDR3 totals 13 residues. Germline lookup yields CDR1 SGHDN and CDR2 FVKESK. The trim removed 4 bases at V and 9 bases at J, leaving 6 bases unmatched. In DNA form, the CDR3 reads TGTGCCAGCAGCCGAGGGTGGGAGGGTGAGCAGTTCTTC. Protein sequence: CASSRGWEGEQFF.

The gene calls are TRBV7-2 and TRBJ2-3; 7 bases agree with TRBD2. Trimming at V came to 1 base and at J to 6 bases, leaving 10 bases not matched to a gene. The germline CDR1 and CDR2 sequences are SGHTA and FQGNSA. This CDR3 spans 16 amino acids. CDR3 DNA sequence: TGTGCCAGCAGCTTAGATTGGGGGAGGGCCCGGGATACGCAGTATTTT. Protein product: CASSLDWGRARDTQYF.

V gene TRBV6-5 combines with J gene TRBJ1-3; TRBD1 matches 10 bases. CDR1 is MNHEY, CDR2 SVGAGI, per germline. J lost 3 bases, V lost 6 bases, and 2 bases had no gene match. This CDR3 contains 14 residues. Here the CDR3 DNA reads TGTGCCAGCAGCCGGGACAGGGGTGGAAACACCATATATTTT. This encodes CASSRDRGGNTIYF.